The entry below gives a single T cell receptor (beta chain) sequence along with its context. Its antigen remains undetermined. Per-base quality was not reported, and no clone a single base away is much larger than it. The donors were healthy, HIV-negative adults with no recently reported acute infections or vaccinations. Every donor was a Caucasian adult living in Nashville, Tennessee, USA. For unsorted samples, approximately 81 million PBMCs were counted, and genomic DNA was extracted using the QIAamp DNA Blood Mini kit. Blood was obtained by leukapheresis, after which PBMCs were separated by Ficoll-Histopaque density gradient centrifugation and cryopreserved in liquid nitrogen vapor phase. This sample was included in a study of shared clonotypes between healthy human individuals (dated by TCRdb to the early 2020s). Turning to the overall study: The cohort comprised a couple of women and a few men aged 18 to 49 years. The study deeply sequenced blood TCR repertoires of about five healthy adults to estimate repertoire size and the extent of clonotype sharing between individuals. Libraries were prepared and TCR repertoires were sequenced by different laboratories using diverse techniques, in order to increase sequencing depth and limit assay-specific biases. Between about 0.8 and 9 billion PBMCs per donor were obtained by leukapheresis. Study-wide conclusions, independent of this receptor: Sampling was restricted to blood, and TCR repertoires in tissues likely differ from the TCR repertoires found in blood. Because the study included a small number of donors, the genetic and exposure-history diversity represented was limited. Pairwise subsampling led to the expectation that sequencing depth would affect the degree of clonotype sharing among donors.

Using the deep immunoSEQ assay, TCR CDR3 regions were amplified from genomic DNA by multiplex PCR. For each cell subset, the extracted genomic DNA was distributed evenly across all wells of several immunoSEQ 96-well plates, and each plate served as one replicate. For unsorted PBMC, roughly 330 ng genomic DNA, equal to roughly 32,000 T cell genomes, was loaded into each replicate PCR. Unsorted PBMC genomic DNA was sequenced across ten immunoSEQ deep assay plates. Purified libraries were quantified with a Qubit 3.0 fluorometer, sized on a Bioanalyzer 2100, and re-quantified with the KAPA Library Quantification kit. Every immunoSEQ 96-well plate was sequenced on a dedicated single-read 150-cycle Illumina NextSeq 550 flow cell. For the original study's pipeline: Because the immunoSEQ output held only junctional sequences and lacked quality scores, the filtering could not match the filtering applied to full-length reads. Sequences were annotated with PyIR, a Python wrapper for IgBLAST v1.9, and V/J genes and CDR3 were assigned using IMGT germline references. Reads were removed for weak V/J assignments (E-value above 1e-6), missing CDR3, stop codons, out-of-frame junctions, or ambiguous translated residues. V3J clonotypes were defined as sequences sharing the same inferred V gene, J gene, and CDR3 amino acid sequence. Percentage overlap between repertoires was calculated by dividing the number of shared unique clonotypes by the size of the smaller repertoire. RTK rarefaction, the Chao1 estimator, and Recon v2.1 estimates of unobserved clonotypes were used to assess repertoire richness. The source is immuneACCESS, and TCRdb retained only in-frame sequences with V and J called. Part of the clones is not carried over; for the studies checked, unresolved V genes explain less than half of this, and the remainder is unexplained. Clonal size and the V and J genes are those of that table, whereas D and trimming came from the DNA. This sample is represented by roughly 450,000 clones; more than 65% of them were singletons. The ten largest make up 10% to 15% of the sample.

V is cut by 5 bases and J by 6 bases, and the space between the germline ends is 25 bases. From the cysteine through the phenylalanine, the CDR3 covers 17 amino acids. Left in the record is the CDR3 DNA by itself, 51 bases read in frame from the first base. CDR1 is given as WNHNN and CDR2 as SYGVQD, both from the germline V gene (reference sequence). The sequence was collected from a woman aged 40 to 50 in good health. Some clones in this sample may be carry-over from other donors' samples. The sequenced sample was PBMCs. The chain uses TRBV10-1 and TRBJ1-1; the D gene is perhaps TRBD1, from 5 matching bases. The nucleotides are TGCGCCAGCAGTAACTCGGGACCCTGGGTGGAACACTCTGAAGCTTTCTTT. Its translation is CASSNSGPWVEHSEAFF.